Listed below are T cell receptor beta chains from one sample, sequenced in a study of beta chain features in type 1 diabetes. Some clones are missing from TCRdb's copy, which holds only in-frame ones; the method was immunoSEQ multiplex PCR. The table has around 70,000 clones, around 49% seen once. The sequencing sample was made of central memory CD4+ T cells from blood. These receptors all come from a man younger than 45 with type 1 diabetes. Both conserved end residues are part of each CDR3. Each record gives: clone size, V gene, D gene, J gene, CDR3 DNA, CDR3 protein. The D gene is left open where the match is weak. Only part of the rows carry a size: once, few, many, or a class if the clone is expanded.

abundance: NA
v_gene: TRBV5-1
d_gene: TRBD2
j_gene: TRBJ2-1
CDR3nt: TGCGCCAGCAGCTCCGGACTAGCGGGAAGGGGTGAGCAGTTCTTC
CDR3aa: CASSSGLAGRGEQFF

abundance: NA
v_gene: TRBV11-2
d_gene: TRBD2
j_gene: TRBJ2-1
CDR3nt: TGTGCCACCAGACTAGCGAGAGGTGAGCAGTTCTTC
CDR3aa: CATRLARGEQFF

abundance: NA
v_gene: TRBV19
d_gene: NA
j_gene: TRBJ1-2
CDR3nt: TGTGCCAGTAGTATGGGCAGGGTCCATGGCTACACCTTC
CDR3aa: CASSMGRVHGYTF

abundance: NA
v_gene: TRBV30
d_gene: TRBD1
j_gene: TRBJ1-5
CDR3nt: TGTGCCTGGAGTGTGGGGACAGGGGCAAGTCAGCCCCAGCATTTT
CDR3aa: CAWSVGTGASQPQHF

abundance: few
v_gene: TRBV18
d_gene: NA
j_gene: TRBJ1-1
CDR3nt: TGTGCCAGCTCACCACCGCGGGCAGGGGACCTCGGGAACACTGAAGCTTTCTTT
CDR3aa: CASSPPRAGDLGNTEAFF

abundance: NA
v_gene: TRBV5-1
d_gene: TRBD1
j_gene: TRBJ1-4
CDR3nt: TGCGCCAGCAGCTCGGGGACAGCGACTAATGAAAAACTGTTTTTT
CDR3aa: CASSSGTATNEKLFF

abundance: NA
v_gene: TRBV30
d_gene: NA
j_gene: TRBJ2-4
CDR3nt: TGTGCCTGGAGCGAAACTGCCGGCATTCAGTACTTC
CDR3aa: CAWSETAGIQYF

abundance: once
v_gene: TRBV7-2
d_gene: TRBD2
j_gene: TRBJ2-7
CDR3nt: TGTGCCAGCAGCTCCCGTACAACGCGGGAGCATCGCGAGCAGTACTTC
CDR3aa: CASSSRTTREHREQYF

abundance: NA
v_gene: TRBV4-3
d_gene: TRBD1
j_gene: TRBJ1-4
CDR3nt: TGCGCCAGCAGCCAAGAGGGACAGAGGTTTGAAAAACTGTTTTTT
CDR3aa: CASSQEGQRFEKLFF

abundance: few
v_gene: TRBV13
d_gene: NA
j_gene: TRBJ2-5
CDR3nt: TGTGCCAGCAGCTTAGCCGACCGGGGAGGGACCCAGTACTTC
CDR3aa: CASSLADRGGTQYF

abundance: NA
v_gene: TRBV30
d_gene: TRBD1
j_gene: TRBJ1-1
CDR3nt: TGTGCCGGTACAGGGGGCTTGAACACTGAAGCTTTCTTT
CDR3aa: CAGTGGLNTEAFF

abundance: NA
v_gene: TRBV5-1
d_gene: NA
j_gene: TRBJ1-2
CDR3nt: TGCGCCAGCAGCTTGGGCGGAAACTATGGCTACACCTTC
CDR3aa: CASSLGGNYGYTF

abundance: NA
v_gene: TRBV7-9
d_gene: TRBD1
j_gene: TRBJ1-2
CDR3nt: TGTGCCAGCAGCTTAGGAGGACAGGAGTCGAACTATGGCTACACCTTC
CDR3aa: CASSLGGQESNYGYTF

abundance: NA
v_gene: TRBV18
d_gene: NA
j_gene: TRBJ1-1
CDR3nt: TGTGCCAGCTCACCACGGCAGGGGTGGGGGACTGAAGCTTTCTTT
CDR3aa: CASSPRQGWGTEAFF

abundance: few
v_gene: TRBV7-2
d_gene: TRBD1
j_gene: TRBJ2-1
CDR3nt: TGTGCCAGCAGCTCCGATTCGGACAGGGGTCTGTTCTTC
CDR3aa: CASSSDSDRGLFF

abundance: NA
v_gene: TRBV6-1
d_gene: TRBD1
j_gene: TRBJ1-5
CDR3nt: TGTGCCAGCTCTGGACAGGACCTTAGCAATCAGCCCCAGCATTTT
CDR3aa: CASSGQDLSNQPQHF

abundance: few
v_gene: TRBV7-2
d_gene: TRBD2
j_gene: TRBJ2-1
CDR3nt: TGTGCCAGCAGCAAACGAGGTCGGGAGGCTGGAGGAGGTGAGCAGTTCTTC
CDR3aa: CASSKRGREAGGGEQFF

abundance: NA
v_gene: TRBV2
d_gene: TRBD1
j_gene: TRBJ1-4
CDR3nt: TGTGCCAGCAGTGGAGGGGGCGGAAAACTGTTTTTT
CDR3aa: CASSGGGGKLFF

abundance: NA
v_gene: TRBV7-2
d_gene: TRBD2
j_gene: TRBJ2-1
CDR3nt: TGTGCCAGCAGCCCGCCAGCGGGGGGTTCCAATGAGCAGTTCTTC
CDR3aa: CASSPPAGGSNEQFF

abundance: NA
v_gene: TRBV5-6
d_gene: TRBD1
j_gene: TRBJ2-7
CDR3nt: TGTGCCAGCAGCTTGGCGACAGGGGCCTACGAGCAGTACTTC
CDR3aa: CASSLATGAYEQYF

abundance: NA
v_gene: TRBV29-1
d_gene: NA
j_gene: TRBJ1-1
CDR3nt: TGCAGCGTTGAAGACCAGGGGCTCACTGAAGCTTTCTTT
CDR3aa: CSVEDQGLTEAFF

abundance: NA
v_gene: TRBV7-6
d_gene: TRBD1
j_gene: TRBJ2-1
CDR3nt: TGTGCCAGCAGCTTAACCGGGACAGGGACATCCAATGAGCAGTTCTTC
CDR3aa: CASSLTGTGTSNEQFF